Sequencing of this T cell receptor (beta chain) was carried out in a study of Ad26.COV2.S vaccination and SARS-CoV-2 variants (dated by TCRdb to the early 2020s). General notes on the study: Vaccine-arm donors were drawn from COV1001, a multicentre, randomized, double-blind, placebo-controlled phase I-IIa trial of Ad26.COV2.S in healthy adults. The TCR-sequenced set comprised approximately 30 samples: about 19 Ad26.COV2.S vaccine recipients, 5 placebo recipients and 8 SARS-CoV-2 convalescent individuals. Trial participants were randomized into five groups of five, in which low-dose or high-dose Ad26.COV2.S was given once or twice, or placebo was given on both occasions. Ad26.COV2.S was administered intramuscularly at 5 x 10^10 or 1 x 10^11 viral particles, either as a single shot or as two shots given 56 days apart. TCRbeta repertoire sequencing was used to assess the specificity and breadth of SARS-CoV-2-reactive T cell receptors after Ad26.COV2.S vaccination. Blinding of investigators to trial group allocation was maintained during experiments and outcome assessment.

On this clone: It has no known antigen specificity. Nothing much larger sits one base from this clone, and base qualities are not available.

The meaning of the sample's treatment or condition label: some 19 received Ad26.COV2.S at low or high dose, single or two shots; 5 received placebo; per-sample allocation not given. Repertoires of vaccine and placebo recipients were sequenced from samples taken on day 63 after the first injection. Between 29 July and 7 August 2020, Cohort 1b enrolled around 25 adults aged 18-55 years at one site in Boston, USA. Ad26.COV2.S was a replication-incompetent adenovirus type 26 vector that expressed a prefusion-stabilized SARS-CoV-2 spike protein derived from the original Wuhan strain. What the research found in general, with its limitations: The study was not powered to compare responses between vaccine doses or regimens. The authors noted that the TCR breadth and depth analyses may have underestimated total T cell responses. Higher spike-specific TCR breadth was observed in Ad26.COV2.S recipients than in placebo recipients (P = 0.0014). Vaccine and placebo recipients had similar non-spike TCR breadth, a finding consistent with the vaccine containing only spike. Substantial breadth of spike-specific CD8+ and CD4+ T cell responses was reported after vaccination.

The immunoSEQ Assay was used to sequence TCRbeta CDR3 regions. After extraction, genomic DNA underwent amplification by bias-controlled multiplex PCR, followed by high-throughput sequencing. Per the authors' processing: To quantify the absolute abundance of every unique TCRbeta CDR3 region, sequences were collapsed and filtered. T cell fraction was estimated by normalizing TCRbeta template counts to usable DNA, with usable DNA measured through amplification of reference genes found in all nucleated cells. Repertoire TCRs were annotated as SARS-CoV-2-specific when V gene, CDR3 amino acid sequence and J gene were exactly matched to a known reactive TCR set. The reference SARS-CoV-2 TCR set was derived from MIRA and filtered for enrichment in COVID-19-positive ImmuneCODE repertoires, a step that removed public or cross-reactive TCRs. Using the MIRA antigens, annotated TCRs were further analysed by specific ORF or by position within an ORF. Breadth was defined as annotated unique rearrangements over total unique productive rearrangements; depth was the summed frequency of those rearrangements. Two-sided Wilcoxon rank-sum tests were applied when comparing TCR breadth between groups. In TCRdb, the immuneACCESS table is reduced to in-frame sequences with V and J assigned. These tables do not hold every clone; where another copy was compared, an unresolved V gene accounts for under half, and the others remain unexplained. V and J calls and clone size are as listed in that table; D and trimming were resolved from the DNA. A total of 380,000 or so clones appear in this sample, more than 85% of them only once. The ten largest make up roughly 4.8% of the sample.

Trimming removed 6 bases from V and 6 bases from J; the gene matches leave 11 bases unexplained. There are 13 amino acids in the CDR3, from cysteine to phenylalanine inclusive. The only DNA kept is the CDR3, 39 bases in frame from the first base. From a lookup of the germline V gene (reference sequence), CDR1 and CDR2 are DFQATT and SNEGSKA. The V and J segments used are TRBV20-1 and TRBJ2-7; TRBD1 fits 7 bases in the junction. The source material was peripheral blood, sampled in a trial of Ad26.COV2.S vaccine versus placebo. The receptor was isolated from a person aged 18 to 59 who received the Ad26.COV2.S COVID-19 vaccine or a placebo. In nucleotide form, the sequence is TGCAGTGCAAGTCTGACAGGGACGGGCGAGCAGTACTTC. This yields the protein CSASLTGTGEQYF.